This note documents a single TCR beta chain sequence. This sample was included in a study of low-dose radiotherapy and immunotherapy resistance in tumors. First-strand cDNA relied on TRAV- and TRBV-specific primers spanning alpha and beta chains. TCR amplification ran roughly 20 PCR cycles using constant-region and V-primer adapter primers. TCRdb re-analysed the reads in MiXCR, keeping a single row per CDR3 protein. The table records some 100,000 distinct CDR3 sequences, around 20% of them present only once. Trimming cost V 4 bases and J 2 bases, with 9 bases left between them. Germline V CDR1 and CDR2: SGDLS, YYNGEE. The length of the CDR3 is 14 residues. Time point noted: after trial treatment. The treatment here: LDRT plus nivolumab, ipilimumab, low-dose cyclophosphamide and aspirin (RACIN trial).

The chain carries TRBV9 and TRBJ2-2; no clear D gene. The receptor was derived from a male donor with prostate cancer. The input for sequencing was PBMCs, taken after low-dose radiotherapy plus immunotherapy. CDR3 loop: CASSPGGNTGELFF. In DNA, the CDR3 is TGTGCCAGCAGCCCTGGCGGTAACACCGGGGAGCTGTTTTTT.